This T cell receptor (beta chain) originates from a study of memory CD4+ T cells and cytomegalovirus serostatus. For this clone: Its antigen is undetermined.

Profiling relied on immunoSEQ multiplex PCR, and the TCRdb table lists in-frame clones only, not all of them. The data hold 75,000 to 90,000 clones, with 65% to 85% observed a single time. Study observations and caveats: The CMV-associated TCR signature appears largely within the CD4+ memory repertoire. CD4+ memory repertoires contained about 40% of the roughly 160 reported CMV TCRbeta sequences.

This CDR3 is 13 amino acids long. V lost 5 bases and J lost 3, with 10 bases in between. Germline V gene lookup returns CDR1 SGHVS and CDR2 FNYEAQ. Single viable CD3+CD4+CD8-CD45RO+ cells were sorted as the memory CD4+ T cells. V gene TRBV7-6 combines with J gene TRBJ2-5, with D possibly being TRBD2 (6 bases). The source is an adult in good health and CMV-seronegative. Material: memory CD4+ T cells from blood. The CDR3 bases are TGTGCCAGCAGCCGGGGACTGGAAGAGACCCAGTACTTC. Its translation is CASSRGLEETQYF.